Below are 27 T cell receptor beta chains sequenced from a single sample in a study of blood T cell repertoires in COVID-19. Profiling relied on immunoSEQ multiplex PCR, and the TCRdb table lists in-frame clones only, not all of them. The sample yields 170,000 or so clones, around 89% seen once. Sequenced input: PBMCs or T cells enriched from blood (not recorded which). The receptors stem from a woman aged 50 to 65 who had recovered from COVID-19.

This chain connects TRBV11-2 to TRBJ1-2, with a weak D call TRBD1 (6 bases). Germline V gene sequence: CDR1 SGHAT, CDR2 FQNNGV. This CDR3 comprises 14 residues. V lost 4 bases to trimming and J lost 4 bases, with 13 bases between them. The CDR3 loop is CASSSQGWGYGYTF. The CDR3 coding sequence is TGTGCCAGCAGCTCACAGGGCTGGGGCTATGGCTACACCTTC. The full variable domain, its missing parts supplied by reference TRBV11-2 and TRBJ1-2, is EAGVAQSPRYKIIEKRQSVAFWCNPISGHATLYWYQQILGQGPKLLIQFQNNGVVDDSQLPKDRFSAERLKGVDSTLKIQPAKLEDSAVYLCASSSQGWGYGYTFGSGTRLTVV.

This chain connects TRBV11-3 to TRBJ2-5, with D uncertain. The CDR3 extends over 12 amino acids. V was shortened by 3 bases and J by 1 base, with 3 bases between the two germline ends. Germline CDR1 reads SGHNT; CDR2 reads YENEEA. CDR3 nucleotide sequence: TGTGCCAGCAGCTTCGGCCAAGAGACCCAGTACTTC. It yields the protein CASSFGQETQYF.

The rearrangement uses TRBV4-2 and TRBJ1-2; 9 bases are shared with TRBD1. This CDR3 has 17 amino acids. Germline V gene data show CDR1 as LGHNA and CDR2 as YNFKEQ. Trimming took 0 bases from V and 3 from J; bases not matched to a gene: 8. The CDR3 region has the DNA TGTGCCAGCAGCCAAGATTGGTCGACAGGGGGTGACTATGGCTACACCTTC. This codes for CASSQDWSTGGDYGYTF.

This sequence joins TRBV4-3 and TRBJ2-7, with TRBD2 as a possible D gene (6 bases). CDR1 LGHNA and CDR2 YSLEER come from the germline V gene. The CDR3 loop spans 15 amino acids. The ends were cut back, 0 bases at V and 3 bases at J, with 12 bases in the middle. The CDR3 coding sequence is TGCGCCAGCAGCCAAGAAGAGGGGACTTACTACGAGCAGTACTTC. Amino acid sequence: CASSQEEGTYYEQYF.

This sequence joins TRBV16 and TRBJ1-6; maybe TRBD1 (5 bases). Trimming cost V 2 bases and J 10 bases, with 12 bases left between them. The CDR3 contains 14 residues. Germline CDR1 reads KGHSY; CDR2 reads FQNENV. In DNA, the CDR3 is TGTGCCAGCAGCCAAGGGGGGAGGGGATCACCCCTCCACTTT. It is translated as CASSQGGRGSPLHF.

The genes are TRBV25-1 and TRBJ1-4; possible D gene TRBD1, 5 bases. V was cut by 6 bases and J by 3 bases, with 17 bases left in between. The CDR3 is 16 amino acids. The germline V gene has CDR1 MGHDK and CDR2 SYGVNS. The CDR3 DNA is TGTGCCAGCAGCGAGGAGGGGTGGGACTCTAATGAAAAACTGTTTTTT. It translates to CASSEEGWDSNEKLFF.

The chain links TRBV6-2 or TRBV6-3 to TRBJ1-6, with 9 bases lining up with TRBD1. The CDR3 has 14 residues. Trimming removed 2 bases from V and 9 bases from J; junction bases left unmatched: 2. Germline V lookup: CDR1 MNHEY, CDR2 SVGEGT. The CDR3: CASSYGQGSSPLHF. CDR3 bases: TGTGCCAGCAGTTACGGACAGGGGAGTTCACCCCTCCACTTT.

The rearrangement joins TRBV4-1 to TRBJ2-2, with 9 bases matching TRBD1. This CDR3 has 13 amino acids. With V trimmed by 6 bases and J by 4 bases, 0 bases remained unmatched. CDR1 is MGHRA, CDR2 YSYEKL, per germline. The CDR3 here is CASRDRGTGELFF. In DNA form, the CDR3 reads TGCGCCAGCAGGGACAGGGGCACCGGGGAGCTGTTTTTT.

The DNA of the CDR3 is TGTGCCAGCAGCCACGCGGGGACAGATACGCAGTATTTT. This gives the protein CASSHAGTDTQYF. The V and J genes are TRBV11-3 and TRBJ2-3; possible D gene TRBD2, 6 bases. Germline values: CDR1 SGHNT, CDR2 YENEEA. The CDR3 runs to 13 residues. Trimming left V 5 bases short and J 3 bases short, with 9 bases between.

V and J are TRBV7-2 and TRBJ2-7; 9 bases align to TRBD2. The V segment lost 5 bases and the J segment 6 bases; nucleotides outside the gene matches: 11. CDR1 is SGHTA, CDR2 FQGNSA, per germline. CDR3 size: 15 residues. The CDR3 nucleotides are TGTGCCAGCAGCCCTGCGGGGGGGTTCTCTCGCGAGCAGTACTTC. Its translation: CASSPAGGFSREQYF.

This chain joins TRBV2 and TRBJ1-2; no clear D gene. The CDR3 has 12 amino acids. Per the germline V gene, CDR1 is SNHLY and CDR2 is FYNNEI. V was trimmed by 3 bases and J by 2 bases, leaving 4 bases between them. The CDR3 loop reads CASSDSNYGYTF. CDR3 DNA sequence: TGTGCCAGCAGTGACTCCAACTATGGCTACACCTTC.

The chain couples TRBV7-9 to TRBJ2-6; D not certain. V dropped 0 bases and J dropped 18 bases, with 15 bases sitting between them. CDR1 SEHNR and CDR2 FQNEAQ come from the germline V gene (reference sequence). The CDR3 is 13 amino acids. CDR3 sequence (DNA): TGTGCCAGCAGCTTAGCGAACAACAGCCCGTGGACTTTC. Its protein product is CASSLANNSPWTF.

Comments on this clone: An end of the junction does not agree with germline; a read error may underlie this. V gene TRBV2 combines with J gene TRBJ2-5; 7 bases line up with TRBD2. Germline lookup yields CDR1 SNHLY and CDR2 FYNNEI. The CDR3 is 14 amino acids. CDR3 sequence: CASTERGVQETQYF. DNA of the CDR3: TGTGCCAGCACTGAACGGGGGGTTCAAGAGACCCAGTACTTC.

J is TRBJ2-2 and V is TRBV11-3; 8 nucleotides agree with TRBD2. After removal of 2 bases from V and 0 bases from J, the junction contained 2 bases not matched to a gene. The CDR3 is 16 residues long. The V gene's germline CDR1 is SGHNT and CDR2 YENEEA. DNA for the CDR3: TGTGCCAGCAGCTTACGGGGGGGGCCGAACACCGGGGAGCTGTTTTTT. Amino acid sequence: CASSLRGGPNTGELFF. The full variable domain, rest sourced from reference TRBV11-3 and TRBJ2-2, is EAGVVQSPRYKIIEKKQPVAFWCNPISGHNTLYWYLQNLGQGPELLIRYENEEAVDDSQLPKDRFSAERLKGVDSTLKIQPAELGDSAVYLCASSLRGGPNTGELFFGEGSRLTVL.

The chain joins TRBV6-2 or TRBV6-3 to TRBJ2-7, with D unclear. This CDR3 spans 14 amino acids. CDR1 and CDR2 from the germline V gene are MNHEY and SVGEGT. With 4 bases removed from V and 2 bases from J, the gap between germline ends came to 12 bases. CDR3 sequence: CASSLRLPPYEQYF. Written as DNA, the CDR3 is TGTGCCAGCAGTTTGCGACTTCCCCCCTACGAGCAGTACTTC.

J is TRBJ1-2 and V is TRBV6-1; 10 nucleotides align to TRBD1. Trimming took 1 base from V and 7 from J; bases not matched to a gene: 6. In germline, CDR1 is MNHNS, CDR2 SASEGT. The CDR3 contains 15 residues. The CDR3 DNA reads TGTGCCAGCAGTGAAGTTCCCCGGGACAGGGGTGGCTACACCTTC. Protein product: CASSEVPRDRGGYTF.

The CDR3 coding sequence is TGTGCCAGCAGCCCACAGGGTGGATACGCCAATCAGCCCCAGCATTTT. Translated, it gives CASSPQGGYANQPQHF. V is TRBV7-2 and J is TRBJ1-5; D might be TRBD1 (6 bases). The CDR3 has 16 amino acids. Trimming left V 5 bases short and J 3 bases short, with 17 bases between. Germline V gene lookup returns CDR1 SGHTA and CDR2 FQGNSA.

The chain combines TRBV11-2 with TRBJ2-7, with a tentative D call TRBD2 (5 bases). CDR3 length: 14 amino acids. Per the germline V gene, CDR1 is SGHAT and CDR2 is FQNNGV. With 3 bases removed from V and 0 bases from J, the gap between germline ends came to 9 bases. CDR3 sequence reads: CASSFAGSSYEQYF. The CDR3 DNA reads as TGTGCCAGCAGCTTTGCGGGCTCCTCCTACGAGCAGTACTTC. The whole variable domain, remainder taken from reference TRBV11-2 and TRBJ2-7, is EAGVAQSPRYKIIEKRQSVAFWCNPISGHATLYWYQQILGQGPKLLIQFQNNGVVDDSQLPKDRFSAERLKGVDSTLKIQPAKLEDSAVYLCASSFAGSSYEQYFGPGTRLTVT.

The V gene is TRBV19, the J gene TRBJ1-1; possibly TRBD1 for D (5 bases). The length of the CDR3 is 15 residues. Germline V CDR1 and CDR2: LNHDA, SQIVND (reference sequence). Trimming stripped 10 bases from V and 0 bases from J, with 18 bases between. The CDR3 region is CATSRGGAMNTEAFF. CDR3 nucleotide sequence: TGTGCCACTTCTCGCGGGGGTGCAATGAACACTGAAGCTTTCTTT.

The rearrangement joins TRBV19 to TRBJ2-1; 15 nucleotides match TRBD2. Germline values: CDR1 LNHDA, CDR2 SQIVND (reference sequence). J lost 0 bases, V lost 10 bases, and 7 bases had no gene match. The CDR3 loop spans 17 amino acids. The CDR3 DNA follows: TGTGCCACCGGGACTAGCGGGGGGAAAAGCTCCTACAATGAGCAGTTCTTC. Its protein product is CATGTSGGKSSYNEQFF.

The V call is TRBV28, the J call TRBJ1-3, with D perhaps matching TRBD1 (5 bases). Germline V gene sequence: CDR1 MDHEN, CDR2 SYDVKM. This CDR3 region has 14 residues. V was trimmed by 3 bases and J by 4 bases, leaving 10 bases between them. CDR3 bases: TGTGCCAGCAGTTTTGCAGGGAAGGGAAACACCATATATTTT. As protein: CASSFAGKGNTIYF.

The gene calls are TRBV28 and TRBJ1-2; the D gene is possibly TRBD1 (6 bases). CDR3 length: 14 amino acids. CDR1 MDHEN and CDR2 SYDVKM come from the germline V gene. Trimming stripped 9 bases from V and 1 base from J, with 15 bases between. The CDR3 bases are TGTGCCAGTGGACAGCAGCCGGATAACTATGGCTACACCTTC. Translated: CASGQQPDNYGYTF.

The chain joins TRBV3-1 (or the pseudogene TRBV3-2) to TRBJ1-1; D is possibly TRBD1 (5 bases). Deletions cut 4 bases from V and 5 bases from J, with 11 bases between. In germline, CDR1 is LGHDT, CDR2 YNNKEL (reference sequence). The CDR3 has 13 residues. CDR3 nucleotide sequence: TGTGCCAGCAGCCCGCGGGGCTTGACTGAAGCTTTCTTT. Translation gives CASSPRGLTEAFF.

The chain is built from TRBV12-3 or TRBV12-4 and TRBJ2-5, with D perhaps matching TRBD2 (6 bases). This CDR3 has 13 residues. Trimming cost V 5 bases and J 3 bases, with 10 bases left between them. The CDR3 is CASSPWGEETQYF. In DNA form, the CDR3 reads TGTGCCAGCAGTCCATGGGGGGAAGAGACCCAGTACTTC.

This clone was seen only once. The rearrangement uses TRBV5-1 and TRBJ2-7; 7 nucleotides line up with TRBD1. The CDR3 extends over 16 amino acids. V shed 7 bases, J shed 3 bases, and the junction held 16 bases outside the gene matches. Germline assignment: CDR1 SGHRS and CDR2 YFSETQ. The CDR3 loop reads CASLRTGTGVIYEQYF. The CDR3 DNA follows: TGCGCCAGCCTCCGAACAGGAACAGGGGTTATCTACGAGCAGTACTTC. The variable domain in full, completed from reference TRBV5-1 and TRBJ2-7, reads KAGVTQTPRYLIKTRGQQVTLSCSPISGHRSVSWYQQTPGQGLQFLFEYFSETQRNKGNFPGRFSGRQFSNSRSEMNVSTLELGDSALYLCASLRTGTGVIYEQYFGPGTRLTVT.

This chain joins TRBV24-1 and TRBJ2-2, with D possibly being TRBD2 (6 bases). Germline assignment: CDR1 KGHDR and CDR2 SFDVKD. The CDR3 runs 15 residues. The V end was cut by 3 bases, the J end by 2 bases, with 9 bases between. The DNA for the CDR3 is TGTGCCACCAGTGATCCGGGAGCTAACACCGGGGAGCTGTTTTTT. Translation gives CATSDPGANTGELFF.

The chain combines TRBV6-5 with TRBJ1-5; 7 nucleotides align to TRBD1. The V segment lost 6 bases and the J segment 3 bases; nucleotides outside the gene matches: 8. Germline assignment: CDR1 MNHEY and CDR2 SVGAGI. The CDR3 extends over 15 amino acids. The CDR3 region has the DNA TGTGCCAGCAGACCTACAGGGGTTACCAATCAGCCCCAGCATTTT. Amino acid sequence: CASRPTGVTNQPQHF.